Following are 32 T cell receptor beta chains from one sample sequenced in a study of vaccination effects on CD4 cells after COVID-19. Using immunoSEQ multiplex PCR, the repertoire was profiled, and TCRdb retains in-frame clones only, with some absent. The repertoire holds about 13,000 clones, with roughly 66% as singletons. What these receptors recognize is not known. Antigen-specific CD4+ T cells were expanded with viral peptide pools in the ViraFEST assay before sequencing. Subsequent to a culture period of more than 9 days, CD4+ T cells were isolated. Sometime from March through December 2020, the person acquired a SARS-CoV-2 infection that PCR confirmed. Two-dose vaccination with either BNT162b2 or mRNA-1273 was given to the participants. This specimen consisted of CD4+ T cells from PBMCs cultured with HCoV-NL63 spike peptides, obtained after COVID-19 vaccination. The receptors were sampled from a human donor who had a prior SARS-CoV-2 infection.

V gene TRBV5-1 combines with J gene TRBJ2-1; D not resolved. There are 16 residues in the CDR3. In germline, CDR1 is SGHRS, CDR2 YFSETQ. Trimming pared 0 bases from V and 4 bases from J, leaving 14 bases between. The CDR3 region has the DNA TGCGCCAGCAGCTTGGTATGGCAACCTAGGTACAATGAGCAGTTCTTC. It encodes CASSLVWQPRYNEQFF.

The chain uses TRBV6-2 or TRBV6-3 and TRBJ1-2; 7 nucleotides align to TRBD1. V lost 6 bases and J lost 3; bases outside the gene matches: 16. Germline assignment: CDR1 MNHEY and CDR2 SVGEGT. The CDR3 spans 17 residues. As DNA, the CDR3 is TGTGCCAGCAGCGGCTCAAACCGGGACAGATTATACTATGGCTACACCTTC. Amino acid sequence: CASSGSNRDRLYYGYTF.

This clone was seen a single time. The chain carries TRBV7-3 and TRBJ2-5, with 9 bases that match TRBD1. CDR1 is SGHTA and CDR2 is FQGTGA in the germline V gene. The CDR3 is 14 amino acids. V lost 8 bases, J lost 5 bases, and 9 bases stayed unmatched. Written as DNA, the CDR3 is TGTGCCAGCTCAAGGACAGGGGTACGCGAGACCCAGTACTTC. Translating gives CASSRTGVRETQYF.

The genes are TRBV30 and TRBJ2-7; D remains unclear. This CDR3 comprises 10 residues. Germline V gene data show CDR1 as GTSNPN and CDR2 as SVGIG (reference sequence). V gave up 7 bases and J gave up 4 bases, with 8 bases separating them. The CDR3: CASESYEQYF. The CDR3, as DNA: TGTGCCTCCGAATCATACGAGCAGTACTTC.

This rearrangement joins TRBV11-3 to TRBJ2-7, with D possibly being TRBD2 (5 bases). V lost 5 bases and J lost 5, with 13 bases in between. Germline V lookup: CDR1 SGHNT, CDR2 YENEEA. The CDR3 contains 13 residues. The CDR3 bases are TGTGCCAGCAGCCTTCGGGAAGACCACGAGCAGTACTTC. Amino acids: CASSLREDHEQYF.

The J gene is TRBJ2-3, the V gene TRBV29-1; possibly TRBD1 or TRBD2 for D (5 bases each). V was pared by 6 bases and J by 0 bases, with 13 bases between. CDR1 is SQVTM, CDR2 ANQGSEA, per germline. This CDR3 spans 14 amino acids. The CDR3 region has the DNA TGCAGCGTCCGAGAGGGGTGGAGCACAGATACGCAGTATTTT. Its translation: CSVREGWSTDTQYF.

A single count supports this clone. The chain recombines TRBV3-1 (or the pseudogene TRBV3-2) with TRBJ1-1, with 7 bases aligning to TRBD1. V shed 5 bases, J shed 4 bases, and the junction held 4 bases outside the gene matches. The CDR3 has 13 amino acids. CDR1 and CDR2 (germline): LGHDT, YNNKEL (reference sequence). The chain's CDR3 is CASSWQGGTEAFF. CDR3 nucleotide sequence: TGTGCCAGCAGCTGGCAGGGGGGCACTGAAGCTTTCTTT.

This clone came up a few times. The rearrangement uses TRBV5-4 and TRBJ2-3; 10 nucleotides match TRBD2. Germline CDR1 and CDR2: SGHNT and YYREEE (reference sequence). This CDR3 region has 15 residues. Germline trimming cut 3 bases from V and 5 bases from J; bases unmatched to any gene: 6. The CDR3 region has the DNA TGTGCCAGCAGCTCCAGCGGGGGGGCCATAGATACGCAGTATTTT. Translation gives CASSSSGGAIDTQYF.

This clone has a single count. This rearrangement joins TRBV10-3 to TRBJ2-1; TRBD1 aligns across 8 bases. After removal of 6 bases from V and 3 bases from J, the junction contained 4 bases not matched to a gene. CDR1 is ENHRY and CDR2 is SYGVKD in the germline V gene. The CDR3 sequence is 14 residues long. The CDR3 loop reads CAIRGQEVYNEQFF. As DNA, the CDR3 is TGTGCCATCAGGGGACAGGAGGTCTACAATGAGCAGTTCTTC.

The rearrangement joins TRBV11-2 to TRBJ2-1; 13 bases are shared with TRBD2. V lost 6 bases to trimming and J lost 0 bases; unmatched junction nucleotides: 5. Germline loops: CDR1 SGHAT, CDR2 FQNNGV. This CDR3 contains 17 residues. This chain's CDR3 is CASSAGLAGISYNEQFF. The CDR3 DNA is TGTGCCAGCAGTGCGGGACTAGCGGGGATCTCCTACAATGAGCAGTTCTTC. The full variable domain, completed using reference TRBV11-2 and TRBJ2-1, is EAGVAQSPRYKIIEKRQSVAFWCNPISGHATLYWYQQILGQGPKLLIQFQNNGVVDDSQLPKDRFSAERLKGVDSTLKIQPAKLEDSAVYLCASSAGLAGISYNEQFFGPGTRLTVL.

The chain uses TRBV6-5 and TRBJ2-2, with TRBD1 identical over 8 bases. The CDR3 extends over 16 amino acids. Germline-derived CDR1 and CDR2 are MNHEY and SVGAGI. Trimming cost V 2 bases and J 2 bases; bases outside gene matches: 4. The CDR3 DNA follows: TGTGCCAGCAGTTACGGGGCAGGGGGCAACACCGGGGAGCTGTTTTTT. This encodes CASSYGAGGNTGELFF.

The chain joins TRBV3-1 (or the pseudogene TRBV3-2) to TRBJ1-1; D is unresolved. The CDR3 consists of 12 residues. Trimming removed 3 bases at V and 5 bases at J, with 7 bases between. Germline V CDR1 and CDR2: LGHDT, YNNKEL (reference sequence). The CDR3 nucleotides read TGTGCCAGCAGCCACCCTGGGACTGAAGCTTTCTTT. Protein sequence: CASSHPGTEAFF.

The chain carries TRBV4-2 and TRBJ1-1; perhaps TRBD1 as D (5 bases). The germline V gene has CDR1 LGHNA and CDR2 YNFKEQ. This CDR3 has 12 amino acids. Trimming cost V 1 base and J 11 bases, with 11 bases left between them. CDR3 DNA sequence: TGTGCCAGCAGCCAAGTTCCAGGGTTGGCTTTCTTT. Translated: CASSQVPGLAFF.

This chain links TRBV30 with TRBJ2-7; TRBD2 matches 11 bases. Germline V CDR1 and CDR2: GTSNPN, SVGIG (reference sequence). The CDR3 spans 15 residues. The junction had 13 bases not matched to a gene; V was cut back by 5 bases and J by 7 bases. CDR3 sequence reads: CAWGTKLAGAREQYF. The DNA of the CDR3 is TGTGCCTGGGGGACCAAACTAGCGGGGGCCCGGGAGCAGTACTTC.

This sequence joins TRBV5-4 and TRBJ2-5; a possible D gene is TRBD1 (6 bases). V was shortened by 4 bases and J by 4 bases, with 17 bases between the two germline ends. CDR1 is SGHNT and CDR2 is YYREEE in the germline V gene (reference sequence). The CDR3 is made up of 15 amino acids. The CDR3, as DNA: TGTGCCAGCAGCCCGGATCCCGAAGGGGGAGAGACCCAGTACTTC. Amino acid sequence: CASSPDPEGGETQYF.

The V call is TRBV29-1, the J call TRBJ2-5, with TRBD1 matching 9 bases. Germline trimming cut 3 bases from V and 5 bases from J; bases unmatched to any gene: 10. The CDR3 has 15 amino acids. CDR1 is SQVTM and CDR2 is ANQGSEA in the germline V gene. The CDR3 region is CSVDKGGTGMETQYF. The CDR3 DNA reads as TGCAGCGTTGACAAAGGGGGGACAGGGATGGAGACCCAGTACTTC.

The V call is TRBV4-2, the J call TRBJ2-7; D not resolved. In germline, CDR1 is LGHNA, CDR2 YNFKEQ. Trimming removed 2 bases at V and 3 bases at J, with 11 bases between. The CDR3 totals 14 residues. CDR3 in DNA: TGTGCCAGCAGCCAACCCGGACCCTACTACGAGCAGTACTTC. It codes for CASSQPGPYYEQYF.

This chain links TRBV7-2 with TRBJ2-7, with D hard to call. The CDR3 runs 13 residues. From germline, CDR1 is SGHTA and CDR2 FQGNSA. The germline V and J ends were trimmed by 4 bases and 6 bases, with 13 bases remaining between them. The chain's CDR3 is CASSSRLVPEQYF. The DNA of the CDR3 is TGTGCCAGCAGCTCGCGGCTCGTTCCCGAGCAGTACTTC.

This clone has only a few counts. The V gene is TRBV5-4, the J gene TRBJ2-7, with no clear D. The CDR3 covers 14 residues. Germline-derived CDR1 and CDR2 are SGHNT and YYREEE (reference sequence). V gave up 5 bases and J gave up 3 bases, with 15 bases separating them. CDR3 sequence (DNA): TGTGCCAGCAGGCCAAACGACCTGGACTACGAGCAGTACTTC. This codes for CASRPNDLDYEQYF. The variable domain in full, completed from reference TRBV5-4 and TRBJ2-7, reads ETGVTQSPTHLIKTRGQQVTLRCSSQSGHNTVSWYQQALGQGPQFIFQYYREEENGRGNFPPRFSGLQFPNYSSELNVNALELDDSALYLCASRPNDLDYEQYFGPGTRLTVT.

V usage is TRBV5-1 and J usage is TRBJ1-2; a possible D gene is TRBD1 (6 bases). CDR1 and CDR2 (germline): SGHRS, YFSETQ. Deletions cut 4 bases from V and 1 base from J, with 14 bases between. The CDR3 has 15 residues. The CDR3 nucleotides are TGCGCCAGCAGCGGACACAGGGATTTTAACTATGGCTACACCTTC. It codes for CASSGHRDFNYGYTF.

The V and J genes are TRBV19 and TRBJ2-3; D unresolved. Germline CDR1 LNHDA, CDR2 SQIVND (reference sequence). The germline V and J ends were trimmed by 5 bases and 1 base, with 22 bases remaining between them. This CDR3 has 18 amino acids. As DNA, the CDR3 is TGTGCCAGTAGTTTGTTGGCTGGACCACCGGTTGGCACAGATACGCAGTATTTT. It codes for CASSLLAGPPVGTDTQYF.

The CDR3 is CAWSVSRGFHSSYNSPLHF. The CDR3, as DNA: TGTGCCTGGAGTGTATCGCGGGGGTTCCATAGCTCCTATAATTCACCCCTCCACTTT. The gene calls are TRBV30 and TRBJ1-6, with D tentatively TRBD1 (5 bases). The CDR3 sequence is 19 residues long. The germline V gene encodes CDR1 GTSNPN and CDR2 SVGIG (reference sequence). V was trimmed by 0 bases and J by 0 bases, leaving 18 bases between them.

This clone was seen a handful of times. The rearrangement joins TRBV28 to TRBJ1-1, with D possibly matching TRBD1 (6 bases). CDR3 length: 14 amino acids. Trimming removed 5 bases at V and 4 bases at J, with 14 bases between. Germline CDR1 and CDR2: MDHEN and SYDVKM. In nucleotides, the CDR3 is TGTGCCAGCAGTGAGCCCGGGACAAGCACTGAAGCTTTCTTT. Protein product: CASSEPGTSTEAFF.

This rearrangement joins TRBV2 to TRBJ2-3, with 10 bases fitting TRBD2. This CDR3 spans 19 amino acids. Germline V CDR1 and CDR2: SNHLY, FYNNEI. Unmatched junction bases numbered 15, after V lost 4 bases and J lost 2 bases. Here the CDR3 DNA reads TGTGCCAGCAGTGTCTCCGTAGCGGGGGGACCCACTGCCACAGATACGCAGTATTTT. Translating it yields CASSVSVAGGPTATDTQYF.

The chain is built from TRBV5-1 and TRBJ1-1; D is uncertain. Germline V gene lookup returns CDR1 SGHRS and CDR2 YFSETQ. This CDR3 comprises 13 residues. V was pared by 0 bases and J by 3 bases, with 6 bases between. The CDR3 loop is CASSLVADTEAFF. CDR3 nucleotide sequence: TGCGCCAGCAGCTTGGTGGCAGACACTGAAGCTTTCTTT.

This chain uses TRBV18 with TRBJ2-1, with D perhaps matching TRBD1 (6 bases). The CDR3 sequence is 15 residues long. V gave up 3 bases and J gave up 7 bases, with 16 bases separating them. Germline V CDR1 and CDR2: KGHSH, LQKENI. The CDR3, as DNA: TGTGCCAGCTCACCGTCACAGGGTAGTAGGAATGAGCAGTTCTTC. Translating it yields CASSPSQGSRNEQFF.

The V and J genes are TRBV4-2 and TRBJ2-7; tentatively, D is TRBD2 (6 bases). V lost 2 bases, J lost 5 bases, and 16 bases lay in between. This CDR3 has 15 amino acids. CDR1 and CDR2 from the germline V gene are LGHNA and YNFKEQ. The CDR3 spells CASSQPGVGPDEQYF. The CDR3 DNA reads as TGTGCCAGCAGCCAACCGGGAGTGGGGCCAGACGAGCAGTACTTC.

J is TRBJ2-7 and V is TRBV7-9, with 8 bases aligning to TRBD2. The CDR3 covers 17 residues. The germline gives CDR1 SEHNR, CDR2 FQNEAQ (reference sequence). Germline trimming cut 3 bases from V and 3 bases from J; bases unmatched to any gene: 13. The CDR3 DNA is TGTGCCAGCAGCTTGCGGGGGGCCGGGTCTCCTGTCTACGAGCAGTACTTC. Amino acid sequence: CASSLRGAGSPVYEQYF.

The V gene is TRBV5-1, the J gene TRBJ2-5, with D maybe TRBD1 (6 bases). This CDR3 is 18 amino acids long. The V end was cut by 2 bases, the J end by 5 bases, with 25 bases between. Germline V gives CDR1 SGHRS, CDR2 YFSETQ. CDR3 sequence reads: CASSFTLSQGMSPETQYF. DNA of the CDR3: TGCGCCAGCAGCTTTACCCTATCTCAGGGGATGAGTCCGGAGACCCAGTACTTC.

This clone occurred a few times. The chain employs TRBV4-2 and TRBJ1-2; possible D gene TRBD1, 6 bases. Germline assignment: CDR1 LGHNA and CDR2 YNFKEQ. The CDR3 length is 15 residues. Trimming left V 7 bases short and J 1 base short, with 16 bases between. The CDR3 spells CASKIRDNYNYGYTF. In nucleotides, the CDR3 is TGTGCCAGCAAAATCCGGGACAACTATAACTATGGCTACACCTTC.

This chain connects TRBV9 to TRBJ1-2; tentatively, D is TRBD1 (6 bases). This CDR3 has 14 amino acids. Germline assignment: CDR1 SGDLS and CDR2 YYNGEE. Deletions cut 0 bases from V and 8 bases from J, with 14 bases between. CDR3 region: CASSVVGGAEGYTF. The DNA of the CDR3 is TGTGCCAGCAGCGTAGTTGGGGGCGCTGAGGGCTACACCTTC.

The J gene is TRBJ2-4, the V gene TRBV5-1; 7 nucleotides agree with TRBD1. The ends lost 4 bases at V and 5 bases at J; junction bases unmatched: 6. Germline V CDR1 and CDR2: SGHRS, YFSETQ. The CDR3 runs 14 residues. CDR3 protein: CASSTQGPQNIQYF. In DNA form, the CDR3 reads TGCGCCAGCAGCACACAGGGGCCCCAAAACATTCAGTACTTC.